The 9 T cell receptor beta chains presented below share a single source sample, sequenced in a study of T cells in Graves' hyperthyroidism and ophthalmopathy. TCR beta CDR3 sequences were amplified from RNA transcripts. First-round RT-PCR with HTBI primers amplified the TCR CDR3 region. TCRdb itself ran the multiplex PCR reads through MiXCR, one entry per CDR3 protein. This table has 500,000 to 600,000 distinct CDR3 sequences, 16% appearing once. The sample consisted of blood. The receptor source for this set is a woman aged 18-29 years with Graves' hyperthyroidism.

This clonotype was observed many times. The chain employs TRBV28 and TRBJ2-1; 7 bases map to TRBD2. CDR3 length equals 15 residues. The germline V gene encodes CDR1 MDHEN and CDR2 SYDVKM. Losses at the gene ends were 5 bases for V and 2 bases for J; bases not matched to a gene: 6. The CDR3 DNA sequence: TGTGCCAGCAGTGGCGCGGGAGTGACCTACAATGAGCAGTTCTTC. Translating it yields CASSGAGVTYNEQFF.

Many counts were recorded for this clonotype. CDR3 in DNA: TGCGCCAGCAGCTTGGTCTCGGGTCGGGCTAACTATGGCTACACCTTC. Translating gives CASSLVSGRANYGYTF. V and J are TRBV5-1 and TRBJ1-2; no definite D call. The V end was cut by 0 bases, the J end by 0 bases, with 12 bases between. There are 16 residues in the CDR3. Germline CDR1 SGHRS, CDR2 YFSETQ. Looking up the rest from reference TRBV5-1 and TRBJ1-2 gives the full variable domain: KAGVTQTPRYLIKTRGQQVTLSCSPISGHRSVSWYQQTPGQGLQFLFEYFSETQRNKGNFPGRFSGRQFSNSRSEMNVSTLELGDSALYLCASSLVSGRANYGYTFGSGTRLTVV.

This clonotype was counted at least ten times. The chain couples TRBV28 to TRBJ2-7; TRBD2 matches 12 bases. The junction had 8 bases not matched to a gene; V was cut back by 7 bases and J by 4 bases. CDR1 and CDR2 from the germline V gene are MDHEN and SYDVKM. CDR3 length: 15 amino acids. CDR3 protein: CASTRGLAGGYEQYF. The CDR3 DNA is TGTGCCAGCACCCGAGGGCTAGCGGGAGGGTACGAGCAGTACTTC. Variable domain in full (rest from reference TRBV28 and TRBJ2-7): DVKVTQSSRYLVKRTGEKVFLECVQDMDHENMFWYRQDPGLGLRLIYFSYDVKMKEKGDIPEGYSVSREKKERFSLILESASTNQTSMYLCASTRGLAGGYEQYFGPGTRLTVT.

CDR3 coding DNA: TGTGCCAGCAGCGCCTCGGGTACCTACGAGCAGTTCTTC. Protein: CASSASGTYEQFF. This chain uses TRBV7-2 with TRBJ2-7, with no clear D. The end of the DNA aligns better with TRBJ2-1, so the J call may be wrong. The V gene's germline CDR1 is SGHTA and CDR2 FQGNSA. The CDR3 is 13 residues long.

This clonotype occurred a few times. The V call is TRBV7-6, the J call TRBJ2-3; no reliable D call. V lost 5 bases and J lost 1, with 13 bases in between. CDR1 is SGHVS, CDR2 FNYEAQ, per germline. This CDR3 region has 15 residues. CDR3 region: CASSPAKGGTDTQYF. Here the CDR3 DNA reads TGTGCCAGCAGCCCGGCCAAAGGAGGCACAGATACGCAGTATTTT. The variable domain in full, completed from reference TRBV7-6 and TRBJ2-3, reads GAGVSQSPRYKVTKRGQDVALRCDPISGHVSLYWYRQALGQGPEFLTYFNYEAQQDKSGLPNDRFSAERPEGSISTLTIQRTEQRDSAMYRCASSPAKGGTDTQYFGPGTRLTVL.

The chain combines TRBV20-1 with TRBJ2-3; D is uncertain. Germline values: CDR1 DFQATT, CDR2 SNEGSKA (reference sequence). The CDR3 totals 14 residues. The germline V and J ends were trimmed by 3 bases and 3 bases, with 13 bases remaining between them. This CDR3 is CSARSLERTDTQYF. CDR3 DNA: TGCAGTGCTAGGTCCCTAGAAAGAACAGATACGCAGTATTTT.

This clonotype was seen at least ten times. The J gene is TRBJ2-1, the V gene TRBV10-1; 11 bases fit TRBD1. Germline-derived CDR1 and CDR2 are WNHNN and SYGVQD (reference sequence). With 2 bases clipped from V and 3 bases from J, the junction kept 3 bases outside the gene matches. This CDR3 is built from 16 residues. The CDR3 sequence: CASSETGTGGYNEQFF. CDR3 DNA sequence: TGCGCCAGCAGTGAGACAGGGACAGGGGGCTACAATGAGCAGTTCTTC.

This clonotype was recorded many times. The chain joins TRBV12-3 or TRBV12-4 to TRBJ1-4; TRBD1 matches 8 bases. This CDR3 contains 15 residues. V gave up 7 bases and J gave up 7 bases; unmatched junction bases: 11. CDR3 DNA sequence: TGTGCCAGCAATCTTCAGGGGGCTTCAGGTGAAAAACTGTTTTTT. It yields the protein CASNLQGASGEKLFF.

This chain joins TRBV5-1 and TRBJ2-5; no definite D call. Germline-derived CDR1 and CDR2 are SGHRS and YFSETQ. This CDR3 is built from 13 residues. V lost 0 bases, J lost 5 bases, and 8 bases lay in between. The CDR3 protein is CASSLGPMETQYF. In DNA, the CDR3 is TGCGCCAGCAGCTTGGGGCCTATGGAGACCCAGTACTTC. The full variable domain, in which reference TRBV5-1 and TRBJ2-5 provide the parts outside the CDR3, is KAGVTQTPRYLIKTRGQQVTLSCSPISGHRSVSWYQQTPGQGLQFLFEYFSETQRNKGNFPGRFSGRQFSNSRSEMNVSTLELGDSALYLCASSLGPMETQYFGPGTRLLVL.